This entry lists 10 T cell receptor beta chains sequenced from one sample in a study of T cell responses to AZD1222 COVID-19 vaccine. TCRdb's copy holds only in-frame clones and misses some; the assay was immunoSEQ multiplex PCR. The sample consists of roughly 130,000 clones, approximately 90% of them appearing once. The source material was peripheral blood, sampled on day 0 of AZD1222 vaccination. These receptors all come from an adult in good health.

The chain joins TRBV30 to TRBJ2-7; D is ambiguous. V gave up 0 bases and J gave up 4 bases, with 7 bases separating them. The CDR3 is 12 residues long. Germline V gene lookup returns CDR1 GTSNPN and CDR2 SVGIG (reference sequence). CDR3 sequence (DNA): TGTGCCTGGAGTGTCCAGCTATACGAGCAGTACTTC. Amino acid sequence: CAWSVQLYEQYF.

The rearrangement links TRBV7-2 to TRBJ2-5; D call uncertain. CDR1 is SGHTA, CDR2 FQGNSA, per germline. The CDR3 has 14 amino acids. Trimming shortened V by 2 bases and J by 5 bases, and 12 bases separated the two germline ends. CDR3 sequence reads: CASSLRAGGETQYF. The DNA for the CDR3 is TGTGCCAGCAGCTTAAGGGCAGGTGGCGAGACCCAGTACTTC.

The gene calls are TRBV7-8 and TRBJ2-7; 8 nucleotides align to TRBD2. From germline, CDR1 is SGHVS and CDR2 FQNEAQ. Trimming removed 5 bases from V and 3 bases from J; junction bases left unmatched: 6. This CDR3 is built from 14 residues. CDR3 region: CASSEGSGGYEQYF. DNA for the CDR3: TGTGCCAGCAGCGAAGGAAGCGGGGGCTACGAGCAGTACTTC.

V gene TRBV14 combines with J gene TRBJ2-2, with 9 positions matching TRBD2. Germline loops: CDR1 SGHDN, CDR2 FVKESK. This CDR3 spans 16 amino acids. J gave up 6 bases and V 0 bases, and 5 bases lay outside the gene matches. The CDR3, as DNA: TGTGCCAGCAGCCAAGAGGGACTAGCAGCCGCCGGGGAGCTGTTTTTT. The encoded protein is CASSQEGLAAAGELFF.

The V gene is TRBV6-5, the J gene TRBJ1-2, with D perhaps matching TRBD1 (6 bases). Trimming pared 6 bases from V and 6 bases from J, leaving 17 bases between. There are 14 residues in the CDR3. The germline gives CDR1 MNHEY, CDR2 SVGAGI. The CDR3 DNA is TGTGCCAGCAGCGGACAACAGGGAATCGATGGCTACACCTTC. This codes for CASSGQQGIDGYTF.

The chain is built from TRBV27 and TRBJ2-4, with TRBD1 as a possible D gene (6 bases). The V and J ends lost 6 bases and 3 bases respectively, with 21 bases between them. Germline CDR1 MNHEY, CDR2 SMNVEV (reference sequence). The CDR3 consists of 17 residues. The CDR3 nucleotides are TGTGCCAGCAGCCCCCAAATCCGGACAGAGTACAAAAACATTCAGTACTTC. Its translation is CASSPQIRTEYKNIQYF.

The V call is TRBV29-1, the J call TRBJ2-5; 7 bases line up with TRBD2. From germline, CDR1 is SQVTM and CDR2 ANQGSEA. The V and J ends lost 4 bases and 1 base, in that order; junction bases with no gene match: 6. The length of the CDR3 is 14 residues. The CDR3 DNA is TGCAGCGTTGGGGGTCTAGCGGCCCAAGAGACCCAGTACTTC. It is translated as CSVGGLAAQETQYF.

The chain couples TRBV19 to TRBJ2-7, with 7 nucleotides matching TRBD1. Germline V lookup: CDR1 LNHDA, CDR2 SQIVND (reference sequence). With 4 bases clipped from V and 1 base from J, the junction kept 1 base outside the gene matches. The CDR3 sequence is 13 residues long. DNA for the CDR3: TGTGCCAGTAGTAACAGGGGATCCTACGAGCAGTACTTC. This encodes CASSNRGSYEQYF.

The gene calls are TRBV30 and TRBJ1-2; D ambiguous. Per germline, CDR1 GTSNPN and CDR2 SVGIG (reference sequence). V dropped 2 bases and J dropped 4 bases, with 11 bases sitting between them. The CDR3 consists of 13 residues. For the CDR3, the DNA is TGTGCCTGGAGTAGAAACACACCCTATGGCTACACCTTC. Its protein is CAWSRNTPYGYTF.

V gene TRBV7-2 combines with J gene TRBJ1-1; D remains ambiguous. Germline CDR1 reads SGHTA; CDR2 reads FQGNSA. The V end was cut by 4 bases, the J end by 6 bases, with 12 bases between. There are 13 residues in the CDR3. CDR3 bases: TGTGCCAGCAGCTCGACACCGGGAGCTGAAGCTTTCTTT. Amino acids: CASSSTPGAEAFF.